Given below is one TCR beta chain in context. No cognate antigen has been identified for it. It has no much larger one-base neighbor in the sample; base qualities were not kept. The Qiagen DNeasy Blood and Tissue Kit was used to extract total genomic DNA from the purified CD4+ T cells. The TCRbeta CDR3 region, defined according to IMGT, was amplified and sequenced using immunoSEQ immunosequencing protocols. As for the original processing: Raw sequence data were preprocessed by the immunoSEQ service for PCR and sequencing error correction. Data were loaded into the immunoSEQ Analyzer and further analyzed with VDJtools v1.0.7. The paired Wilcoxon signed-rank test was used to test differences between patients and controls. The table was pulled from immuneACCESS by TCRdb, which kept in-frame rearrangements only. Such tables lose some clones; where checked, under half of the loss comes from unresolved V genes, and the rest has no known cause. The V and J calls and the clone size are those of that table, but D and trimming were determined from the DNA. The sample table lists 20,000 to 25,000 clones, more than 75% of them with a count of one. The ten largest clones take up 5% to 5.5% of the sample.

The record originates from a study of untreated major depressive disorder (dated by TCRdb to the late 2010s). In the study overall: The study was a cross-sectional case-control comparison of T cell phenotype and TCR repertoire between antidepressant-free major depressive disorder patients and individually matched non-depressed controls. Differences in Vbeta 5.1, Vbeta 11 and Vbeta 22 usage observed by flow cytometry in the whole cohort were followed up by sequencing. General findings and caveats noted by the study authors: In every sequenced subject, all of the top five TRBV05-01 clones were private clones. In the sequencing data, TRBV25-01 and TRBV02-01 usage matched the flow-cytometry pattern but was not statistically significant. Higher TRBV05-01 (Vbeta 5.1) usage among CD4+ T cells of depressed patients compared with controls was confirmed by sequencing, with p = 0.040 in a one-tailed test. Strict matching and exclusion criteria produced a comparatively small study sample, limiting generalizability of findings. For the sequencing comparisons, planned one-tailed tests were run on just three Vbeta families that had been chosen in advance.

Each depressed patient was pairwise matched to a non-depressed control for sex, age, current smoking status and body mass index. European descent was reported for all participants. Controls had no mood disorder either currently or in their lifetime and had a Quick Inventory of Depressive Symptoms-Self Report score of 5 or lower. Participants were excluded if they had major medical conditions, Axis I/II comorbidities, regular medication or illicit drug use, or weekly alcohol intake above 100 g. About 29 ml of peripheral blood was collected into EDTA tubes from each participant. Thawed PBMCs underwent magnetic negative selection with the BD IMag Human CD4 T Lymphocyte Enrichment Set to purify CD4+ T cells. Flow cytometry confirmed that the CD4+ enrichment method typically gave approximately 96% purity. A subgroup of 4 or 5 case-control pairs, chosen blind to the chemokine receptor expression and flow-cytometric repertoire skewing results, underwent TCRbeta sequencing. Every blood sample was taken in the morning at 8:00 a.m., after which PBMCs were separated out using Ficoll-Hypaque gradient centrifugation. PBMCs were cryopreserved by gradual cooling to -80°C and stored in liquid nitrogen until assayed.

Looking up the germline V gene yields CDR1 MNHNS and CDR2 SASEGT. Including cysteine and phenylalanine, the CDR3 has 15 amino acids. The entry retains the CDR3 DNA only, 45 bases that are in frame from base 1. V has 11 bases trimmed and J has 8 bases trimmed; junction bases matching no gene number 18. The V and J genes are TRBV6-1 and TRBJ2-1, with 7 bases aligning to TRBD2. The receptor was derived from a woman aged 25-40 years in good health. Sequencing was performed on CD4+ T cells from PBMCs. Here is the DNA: TGTGCCGGCCCACCGGAGCGACTAGCTCTACATGAGCAGTTCTTC. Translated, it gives CAGPPERLALHEQFF.